This record concerns one TCR beta chain sequence. Assay: immunoSEQ multiplex PCR; the TCRdb copy retains only in-frame clones and omits some. The repertoire includes 85,000 to 100,000 clones, 93% of them detected once, and 8% sits in the top ten. The germline gives CDR1 SGHNT, CDR2 YYREEE (reference sequence). Losses at the gene ends were 2 bases for V and 2 bases for J; bases not matched to a gene: 8. The CDR3 is made up of 16 amino acids. The data are from a study of control samples from healthy donors and cancer patients. The sequence was collected from a man aged 18-30 years in good health. The material sequenced was blood. The chain carries TRBV5-4 and TRBJ1-2; TRBD1 aligns across 8 bases. The CDR3 nucleotides read TGTGCCAGCAGCTTCGAACCGGGACAGGAAAACTATGGCTACACCTTC. It encodes CASSFEPGQENYGYTF.